One sample yielded the 11 T cell receptor beta chains listed below, sequenced in a study of shared clonotypes between healthy human individuals. Sequencing used immunoSEQ multiplex PCR; TCRdb keeps in-frame clones, though not all of them. The sample consists of about 2.3 million clones, approximately 90% of them appearing once. The sample was naive CD4+ T cells from PBMCs. The sample's subset: CD45RA+ positively selected. The receptors shown here come from a man in his late teens or twenties in good health. Some clones in this sample may be carry-over from other donors' samples.

The chain couples TRBV29-1 to TRBJ2-7; 9 bases are a match to TRBD1. Trimming took 3 bases from V and 4 from J; bases not matched to a gene: 4. Per germline, CDR1 SQVTM and CDR2 ANQGSEA. The CDR3 consists of 13 residues. CDR3 coding DNA: TGCAGCGTTGACCAGGGACAGGGTTACGAGCAGTACTTC. This codes for CSVDQGQGYEQYF.

The V and J genes are TRBV5-1 and TRBJ1-4; D gene uncertain. Trimming removed 0 bases from V and 7 bases from J, with 13 bases in between. This CDR3 comprises 15 residues. CDR1 and CDR2 from the germline V gene are SGHRS and YFSETQ. The CDR3 DNA is TGCGCCAGCAGCTTGGAGTGGGGAGAGGGTGAAAAACTGTTTTTT. Translating gives CASSLEWGEGEKLFF. The complete variable domain, with remaining parts taken from reference TRBV5-1 and TRBJ1-4, reads KAGVTQTPRYLIKTRGQQVTLSCSPISGHRSVSWYQQTPGQGLQFLFEYFSETQRNKGNFPGRFSGRQFSNSRSEMNVSTLELGDSALYLCASSLEWGEGEKLFFGSGTQLSVL.

The chain links TRBV2 to TRBJ1-6; TRBD1 might be the D (6 bases). CDR3 size: 12 residues. Germline V gene lookup returns CDR1 SNHLY and CDR2 FYNNEI. The V end lost 8 bases, the J end lost 9 bases, and 11 bases lay between the germline ends. CDR3 loop: CASGGRGSPLHF. As DNA, the CDR3 is TGTGCCAGCGGGGGCAGAGGTTCACCCCTCCACTTT.

The chain uses TRBV11-2 and TRBJ2-2; weak D call: TRBD2 (6 bases). This CDR3 spans 16 amino acids. Germline CDR1 SGHAT, CDR2 FQNNGV. V lost 1 base to trimming and J lost 0 bases, with 9 bases between them. The CDR3 bases are TGTGCCAGCAGCTTAGGCCCTAGCGCGAACACCGGGGAGCTGTTTTTT. This translates into CASSLGPSANTGELFF.

The CDR3 DNA reads TGTGCCAGCAGCTTATCTCTAGCCCGGGGGGATGAGCAGTTCTTC. Translated, it gives CASSLSLARGDEQFF. The chain has TRBV7-2 and TRBJ2-1, with 7 nucleotides matching TRBD2. Trimming cost V 2 bases and J 8 bases; bases outside gene matches: 9. Germline values: CDR1 SGHTA, CDR2 FQGNSA. The CDR3 extends over 15 amino acids.

The chain employs TRBV6-1 and TRBJ2-2; D is undetermined. Trimming removed 2 bases at V and 1 base at J, with 8 bases between. The germline CDR1 and CDR2 sequences are MNHNS and SASEGT. CDR3 length: 15 amino acids. The CDR3 nucleotides read TGTGCCAGCAGTGAATTATTACAGAACACCGGGGAGCTGTTTTTT. It translates to CASSELLQNTGELFF.

A remark on this clone: Other DNA sequences of this sample code for an identical CDR3. The J gene is TRBJ1-1, the V gene TRBV28; possible D gene TRBD1, 6 bases. Trimming removed 2 bases at V and 7 bases at J, with 8 bases between. The CDR3 contains 12 residues. Germline V lookup: CDR1 MDHEN, CDR2 SYDVKM. This CDR3 reads CASSLGGLEAFF. In DNA form, the CDR3 reads TGTGCCAGCAGTTTAGGGGGCCTTGAAGCTTTCTTT.

The chain uses TRBV29-1 and TRBJ1-5; no clear D gene. The CDR3 consists of 13 residues. Looked up from germline, CDR1 is SQVTM and CDR2 is ANQGSEA. Trimming took 7 bases from V and 9 from J, leaving 19 bases between them. The CDR3 DNA reads TGCAGCGCCGGGGAGGGCTTTAAGGCGCCCCAGCATTTT. It yields the protein CSAGEGFKAPQHF.

The V and J genes are TRBV28 and TRBJ1-2, with TRBD1 matching over 7 bases. There are 14 residues in the CDR3. Germline V gene lookup returns CDR1 MDHEN and CDR2 SYDVKM. Losses at the gene ends were 5 bases for V and 9 bases for J; bases not matched to a gene: 12. In DNA, the CDR3 is TGTGCCAGCAGTCGACGACTCACAGGGGAGCGCTACACCTTC. Translated, it gives CASSRRLTGERYTF.

This chain joins TRBV6-5 and TRBJ2-3; TRBD1 matches 7 bases. Germline V CDR1 and CDR2: MNHEY, SVGAGI. J gave up 1 base and V 6 bases, and 7 bases lay outside the gene matches. The length of the CDR3 is 15 residues. CDR3 in amino acids: CASRPGTAGTDTQYF. The CDR3, as DNA: TGTGCCAGCAGACCCGGGACAGCTGGCACAGATACGCAGTATTTT.

This clone has more than one count but fewer than ten. This chain connects TRBV5-4 to TRBJ2-1, with D perhaps matching TRBD1 (6 bases). The V gene's germline CDR1 is SGHNT and CDR2 YYREEE (reference sequence). This CDR3 comprises 14 residues. V was shortened by 4 bases and J by 5 bases, with 13 bases between the two germline ends. CDR3 amino acids: CASSQTGSHNEQFF. The CDR3 bases are TGTGCCAGCAGCCAAACAGGGTCCCACAATGAGCAGTTCTTC.